This entry concerns a single T cell receptor beta chain. Its antigen is unknown. Per-nucleotide qualities are absent, and no much larger clonotype sits a single base away. The collaborating institutions used their own protocols to collect whole blood in K2EDTA tubes. Collaborator samples were shipped for TCRbeta analysis as frozen whole blood, isolated PBMCs, or DNA extracted from either sample type. From a lookup of the germline V gene, CDR1 and CDR2 are KGHSH and LQKENI. At the junction V is shortened by 5 bases and J by 10 bases, with 17 bases in between. The CDR3 sequence holds 13 residues, the cysteine and phenylalanine included. The only DNA kept is the CDR3, 39 bases in frame from the first base. TCRbeta CDR3 regions were amplified from genomic DNA using the immunoSEQ Assay, a bias-controlled multiplex PCR. As for the authors' bioinformatics: The number of nucleated cells in each sample was estimated from the amplification of reference gene primers within the assay. To quantify the absolute abundance of each unique TCRbeta CDR3 rearrangement, sequence reads were collapsed and filtered. For each sample, productive Simpson clonality was calculated by taking the square root of Simpson's diversity index across productive rearrangements. Here the immuneACCESS table is served through TCRdb, limited to in-frame sequences with V and J called. Missing clones are a known gap in these copies; in checked studies unresolved V genes cover under half, and the rest lacks a known reason. The V and J calls and clone size were taken over from that table, and D and trimming were inferred from the DNA. A total of around 100,000 clones appear in this sample, around four fifths of them only once. The ten largest clones capture over 7.5% of the sample.

These data belong to a study of blood T cell repertoires in COVID-19 (dated by TCRdb to about 2020). About the full investigation: The collaborator samples originated in the United States, Italy and Spain and spanned the acute and convalescent phases of COVID-19. The material from the prospective study consisted of cDNA or gDNA derived from T cells, B-cell-depleted T cells, or PBMCs. Where available, HLA class I and class II types were taken from metadata supplied by the sample provider and were not determined by assay-based typing. Deeply sampled blood TCRbeta repertoires from subjects exposed to, actively infected with, or recovered from COVID-19 were included in the dataset. The repertoires were released in a freely available public database meant as a resource for research on the immune response to SARS-CoV-2. Sample metadata almost always included a de-identified subject ID, COVID-19 status, age in years and sex. Samples were obtained from the ongoing ImmuneRACE study (first 160 participants) and from 1,254 subjects provided by 6 global collaborators.

Study-level results and caveats: The quantity of clinical and demographic metadata differed by source and by participant and was supplied without curation.

The clonotype was recovered from a woman aged 35 to 49 with acute or convalescent COVID-19. Sample: peripheral blood. The chain couples TRBV18 to TRBJ1-2; matching of 6 bases hints at TRBD1 as the D gene. Here is the DNA: TGTGCCAGCTCATCCGGACAGTCCATCGACTACACCTTC. It specifies CASSSGQSIDYTF.